Below, 14 T cell receptor beta chains from the same sample are listed, as sequenced in a study of spatial heterogeneity in lung cancer. Study results and limitations: Tumor mutation counts were tracked by expanded intratumoral alpha and beta TCR counts.

Antigen specificity for these receptors is unknown. Time point reported: sample taken at primary tumor resection. TCRdb used MiXCR to reprocess the 5' RACE reads, holding one entry per CDR3 protein. The sample carries 15,000 or so distinct CDR3 sequences, approximately 4.5% recorded once. The sequences come from lung tumor tissue, collected at surgery. Receptors were obtained from a female donor with early-stage non-small cell lung cancer.

Ten or more counts support this clonotype. The library was prepared for alpha chains; this beta chain is a stray read, so its frequency means little. V gene TRBV7-2 combines with J gene TRBJ2-3; 9 nucleotides align to TRBD1. Germline V CDR1 and CDR2: SGHTA, FQGNSA. This CDR3 has 13 amino acids. With 5 bases clipped from V and 5 bases from J, the junction kept 2 bases outside the gene matches. DNA for the CDR3: TGTGCCAGCAGCCGGGACAGGGAAGATACGCAGTATTTT. Translating it yields CASSRDREDTQYF.

This clonotype was counted ten times or more. Being off target in a library aimed at alpha chains, this beta chain has a size of little meaning. The chain recombines TRBV30 with TRBJ2-3; 12 bases are a match to TRBD2. This CDR3 is built from 14 residues. The germline V gene encodes CDR1 GTSNPN and CDR2 SVGIG (reference sequence). J gave up 4 bases and V 4 bases, and 3 bases lay outside the gene matches. CDR3 sequence (DNA): TGTGCCTGGACGGCTAGCGGGGGGGCAGATACGCAGTATTTT. It yields the protein CAWTASGGADTQYF. Supplemented by reference TRBV30 and TRBJ2-3, the full variable domain reads SQTIHQWPATLVQPVGSPLSLECTVEGTSNPNLYWYRQAAGRGLQLLFYSVGIGQISSEVPQNLSASRPQDRQFILSSKKLLLSDSGFYLCAWTASGGADTQYFGPGTRLTVL.

This clonotype was seen repeatedly, ten times or more. This beta chain appears as a stray read in a library generated for alpha chains; its size is not informative. The rearrangement uses TRBV14 and TRBJ2-1; D perhaps matches TRBD1 (5 bases). V shed 4 bases and J shed 3 bases, with 10 bases lying between them. The CDR3 sequence is 14 residues long. Per the germline V gene, CDR1 is SGHDN and CDR2 is FVKESK. The CDR3 loop reads CASSPFDSYNEQFF. CDR3 nucleotides: TGTGCCAGCAGCCCCTTCGACAGCTACAATGAGCAGTTCTTC.

Comment on this clonotype: A library prepared for alpha chains yielded this beta chain as an off-target read; its size is of little meaning. The J gene is TRBJ2-3, the V gene TRBV6-1; TRBD2 agrees at 13 bases. This CDR3 region has 16 residues. From germline, CDR1 is MNHNS and CDR2 SASEGT. With 4 bases clipped from V and 2 bases from J, the junction kept 3 bases outside the gene matches. In DNA, the CDR3 is TGTGCCAGCAGTGTGACTAGCGGGGGGTACACAGATACGCAGTATTTT. The encoded protein is CASSVTSGGYTDTQYF.

This clonotype was counted ten times or more. The size of this beta chain means little, since it is a stray read in a library made for alpha chains. The CDR3 bases are TGTGCCAGCAGCGCAACAGGGGGCAACGAGCAGTACTTC. This codes for CASSATGGNEQYF. J is TRBJ2-7 and V is TRBV9, with 9 bases lining up with TRBD1. The germline CDR1 and CDR2 sequences are SGDLS and YYNGEE. The junction had 3 bases not matched to a gene; V was cut back by 3 bases and J by 5 bases. The CDR3 covers 13 residues.

This clonotype was recorded at least ten times. Little can be read into the size of this beta chain, an off-target read in a library designed for alpha chains. This sequence joins TRBV10-2 and TRBJ2-6; 7 nucleotides agree with TRBD2. CDR3 length: 19 amino acids. Germline CDR1 is WSHSY and CDR2 is SAAADI. V trimming: 4 bases; J trimming: 4 bases; junction bases outside the gene matches: 16. CDR3 sequence (DNA): TGCGCCAGCAGTGGGTCCGGGGGGACTAAAGAGCGCGGGGCCAACGTCCTGACTTTC. Protein sequence: CASSGSGGTKERGANVLTF.

This clonotype was recorded many times. Because this beta chain is a stray read in a library intended to capture alpha chains, its abundance should not be given much weight. The genes are TRBV20-1 and TRBJ2-7; D possibly corresponds to TRBD1 (5 bases). Per germline, CDR1 DFQATT and CDR2 SNEGSKA (reference sequence). V gave up 6 bases and J gave up 2 bases, with 17 bases separating them. The CDR3 runs to 14 residues. In DNA form, the CDR3 reads TGCAGTGCCGAGTCCCGGACACTCGCCTACGAGCAGTACTTC. It specifies CSAESRTLAYEQYF.

Ten or more counts support this clonotype. Because this beta chain is a stray read in a library intended to capture alpha chains, its abundance should not be given much weight. V and J are TRBV3-1 and TRBJ2-1; 7 nucleotides agree with TRBD2. V shed 6 bases, J shed 3 bases, and the junction held 5 bases outside the gene matches. Germline CDR1 is LGHDT and CDR2 is YNNKEL (reference sequence). The CDR3 loop spans 14 amino acids. In nucleotides, the CDR3 is TGTGCCAGCAGTCGGGGGGAGTTCTACAATGAGCAGTTCTTC. As protein: CASSRGEFYNEQFF.

This clonotype was counted many times. Little can be read into the size of this beta chain, an off-target read in a library designed for alpha chains. This chain links TRBV5-1 with TRBJ2-5, with D unresolved. The CDR3 consists of 14 residues. Germline-derived CDR1 and CDR2 are SGHRS and YFSETQ. V lost 0 bases and J 5 bases, leaving 11 bases between the germline ends. This chain's CDR3 is CASSLGVAGETQYF. CDR3 nucleotide sequence: TGCGCCAGCAGCTTGGGGGTAGCTGGTGAGACCCAGTACTTC. Full variable domain (remainder filled in from reference TRBV5-1 and TRBJ2-5): KAGVTQTPRYLIKTRGQQVTLSCSPISGHRSVSWYQQTPGQGLQFLFEYFSETQRNKGNFPGRFSGRQFSNSRSEMNVSTLELGDSALYLCASSLGVAGETQYFGPGTRLLVL.

This clonotype was found many times. A library made for alpha chains picked up this beta chain off target, so its size means little. The chain uses TRBV15 and TRBJ2-7; perhaps D is TRBD1 or TRBD2 (5 bases each). Germline V gene data show CDR1 as LNHNV and CDR2 as YYDKDF (reference sequence). V gave up 5 bases and J gave up 10 bases, with 21 bases separating them. CDR3 length: 14 amino acids. The CDR3 DNA reads TGTGCCACCAGCCACGTCCGGGACCAGATAAATCAGTACTTC. The encoded protein is CATSHVRDQINQYF.

This clonotype appeared many times. With the library built for alpha chains, this beta chain is off target and its frequency is not meaningful. This CDR3 reads CSARVENTEAFF. DNA for the CDR3: TGCAGTGCTAGAGTTGAGAACACTGAAGCTTTCTTT. The V call is TRBV20-1, the J call TRBJ1-1; no definite D call. Trimming stripped 1 base from V and 1 base from J, with 4 bases between. The CDR3 sequence is 12 residues long. Germline V CDR1 and CDR2: DFQATT, SNEGSKA (reference sequence).

In its sample, this clonotype was seen many times. This beta chain came through as a stray read in a library set up for alpha chains, and its size says little. This rearrangement joins TRBV6-1 to TRBJ1-1; D is uncertain. CDR3 size: 13 residues. V lost 5 bases and J lost 3, with 10 bases in between. Germline V lookup: CDR1 MNHNS, CDR2 SASEGT. CDR3 nucleotide sequence: TGTGCCAGCAGTACCACAAGCCACACTGAAGCTTTCTTT. It yields the protein CASSTTSHTEAFF.

This clonotype was seen ten or more times. For a library built for alpha chains, this beta chain is a stray read; little rests on its size. The chain couples TRBV12-3 or TRBV12-4 to TRBJ2-2; 12 bases fit TRBD2. The CDR3 totals 15 residues. V gave up 7 bases and J gave up 6 bases; unmatched junction bases: 6. The CDR3: CASILAGGQSGELFF. Written as DNA, the CDR3 is TGTGCCAGCATCCTAGCGGGGGGGCAGTCCGGGGAGCTGTTTTTT.

Comment on this clonotype: This beta chain represents an off-target read in a library built for alpha chains; its size is of limited meaning. This chain uses TRBV5-6 with TRBJ2-5; TRBD2 aligns across 7 bases. This CDR3 contains 17 residues. The V and J ends lost 0 bases and 5 bases, in that order; junction bases with no gene match: 13. Germline CDR1 reads SGHDT; CDR2 reads YYEEEE. CDR3 in DNA: TGTGCCAGCAGCTTGGAGCGGGGCGGCCTAGAATCGGAGACCCAGTACTTC. Translated, it gives CASSLERGGLESETQYF.